The 17 T cell receptor beta chains below all came from one sample that was sequenced in a study of PD-1 blockade in classical Hodgkin lymphoma. Patients all relapsed after autologous stem cell transplantation, and there was variation in brentuximab vedotin exposure. Libraries were prepared by immunoSEQ multiplex PCR; TCRdb keeps only in-frame clonotypes and omits some of them. This table has more than 140,000 clones, 78% appearing once. Sequencing was performed on peripheral blood mononuclear cells (PBMCs), taken before the second cycle of nivolumab. The source is a human donor with classical Hodgkin lymphoma.

This chain joins TRBV11-2 and TRBJ2-3, with D perhaps TRBD2 (7 bases). The germline V gene encodes CDR1 SGHAT and CDR2 FQNNGV. This CDR3 has 16 amino acids. Trimming left V 3 bases short and J 5 bases short, with 18 bases between. CDR3 region: CASSFRGAGAEDTQYF. The CDR3 nucleotides are TGTGCCAGCAGCTTCCGAGGGGCGGGGGCTGAAGATACGCAGTATTTT.

This chain connects TRBV6-5 to TRBJ1-5; no reliable D call. The CDR3 runs 13 residues. Germline lookup yields CDR1 MNHEY and CDR2 SVGAGI. V lost 9 bases to trimming and J lost 4 bases, with 13 bases between them. CDR3 region: CASGERVNQPQHF. The CDR3 nucleotides are TGTGCCAGTGGGGAAAGGGTAAATCAGCCCCAGCATTTT.

The CDR3 is CASGGYNEQFF. CDR3 DNA: TGTGCGAGCGGGGGATACAATGAGCAGTTCTTC. The V call is TRBV27, the J call TRBJ2-1, with 8 bases aligning to TRBD2. Germline V gene sequence: CDR1 MNHEY, CDR2 SMNVEV (reference sequence). The CDR3 spans 11 residues.

The gene calls are TRBV5-4 and TRBJ2-2; weak D call: TRBD2 (6 bases). The CDR3 length is 16 residues. Trimming pared 3 bases from V and 7 bases from J, leaving 19 bases between. Looked up from germline, CDR1 is SGHNT and CDR2 is YYREEE (reference sequence). CDR3 in amino acids: CASSSTSSLDFGELFF. DNA of the CDR3: TGTGCCAGCAGCTCGACTAGTTCGTTAGATTTCGGGGAGCTGTTTTTT.

CDR3 loop: CASRSPPGGQGATDTQYF. In DNA, the CDR3 is TGTGCCAGCAGATCCCCCCCCGGGGGACAGGGGGCCACAGATACGCAGTATTTT. The rearrangement links TRBV28 to TRBJ2-3; 12 bases agree with TRBD1. This CDR3 contains 18 residues. Losses at the gene ends were 6 bases for V and 2 bases for J; bases not matched to a gene: 12. Germline assignment: CDR1 MDHEN and CDR2 SYDVKM.

This chain joins TRBV5-8 and TRBJ1-1; D unclear. The germline V and J ends were trimmed by 3 bases and 3 bases, with 15 bases remaining between them. The length of the CDR3 is 15 residues. The germline CDR1 and CDR2 sequences are SGHTS and YDEGEE. The CDR3 nucleotides read TGTGCCAGCAGCTCTCAACCTACTCGGGACACTGAAGCTTTCTTT. Protein sequence: CASSSQPTRDTEAFF.

The V gene is TRBV10-3, the J gene TRBJ1-1; D not resolved. The CDR3 totals 11 residues. CDR1 and CDR2 from the germline V gene are ENHRY and SYGVKD. Trimming cost V 6 bases and J 1 base, with 3 bases left between them. The DNA for the CDR3 is TGTGCCATCAGGGAGAACACTGAAGCTTTCTTT. This gives the protein CAIRENTEAFF.

V and J are TRBV6-5 and TRBJ2-6; D is ambiguous. CDR1 MNHEY and CDR2 SVGAGI come from the germline V gene. The CDR3 runs to 14 residues. V was trimmed by 4 bases and J by 3 bases, leaving 7 bases between them. CDR3 DNA sequence: TGTGCCAGCAGTTCGACGTTTGGGGCCAACGTCCTGACTTTC. It translates to CASSSTFGANVLTF.

In this sample, this clone turned up a few times. The chain combines TRBV21-1 with TRBJ1-3; the table's D call of TRBD1 was not tested on the DNA. TRBV21-1 is given as a pseudogene. The CDR3 loop spans 15 amino acids. The CDR3 nucleotides read TGTGCCAGCAGCAAAGTACCGGGACAGGGTCCCATCATATATTTT. Residues: CASSKVPGQGPIIYF.

This clone was seen only once. The V gene is TRBV6-4, the J gene TRBJ2-7; 9 positions match TRBD1. The J segment lost 1 base and the V segment lost 6 bases, leaving 10 bases of the junction unmatched. The V gene's germline CDR1 is MRHNA and CDR2 SNTAGT. The CDR3 consists of 16 residues. CDR3 in DNA: TGTGCCAGCAGCGGGAGTGGGGGACAGGGTTCCTACGAGCAGTACTTC. Translating gives CASSGSGGQGSYEQYF.

The V gene is TRBV6-6, the J gene TRBJ2-3; 13 bases align to TRBD2. Germline V gene sequence: CDR1 MNHNY, CDR2 SVGAGI (reference sequence). Trimming took 6 bases from V and 11 from J; bases not matched to a gene: 8. The CDR3 loop spans 14 amino acids. The DNA for the CDR3 is TGTGCCAGCAGAGGACTAGCGGGGGATGACAAGCAGTATTTT. It translates to CASRGLAGDDKQYF.

CDR3 DNA sequence: TGTGCCAGCAGCTTCCCTTTTACGACCAATGAGCAGTTCTTC. Its protein is CASSFPFTTNEQFF. The rearrangement joins TRBV7-8 to TRBJ2-1, with D unresolved. Trimming stripped 3 bases from V and 6 bases from J, with 12 bases between. Germline V gene lookup returns CDR1 SGHVS and CDR2 FQNEAQ. CDR3 length: 14 amino acids.

This clone turned up a few times. The chain recombines TRBV28 with TRBJ1-4; D ambiguous. V lost 4 bases and J 8 bases, leaving 14 bases between the germline ends. Germline V lookup: CDR1 MDHEN, CDR2 SYDVKM. The CDR3 loop spans 14 amino acids. This CDR3 is CASSSGVGWEKLFF. DNA for the CDR3: TGTGCCAGCAGTTCCGGGGTGGGGTGGGAAAAACTGTTTTTT.

CDR3 region: CASSLEGAETQYF. CDR3 in DNA: TGTGCCAGCAGCTTAGAAGGGGCTGAGACCCAGTACTTC. The V and J genes are TRBV7-9 and TRBJ2-5; D may be TRBD1 (5 bases). Germline V gene lookup returns CDR1 SEHNR and CDR2 FQNEAQ (reference sequence). The CDR3 has 13 amino acids. V was cut by 1 base and J by 5 bases, with 8 bases left in between.

The CDR3 DNA is TGTGCCAGCAGCCCGGGGACGGGCGGACCTACTGGGGCCAACGTCCTGACTTTC. Protein: CASSPGTGGPTGANVLTF. The gene calls are TRBV7-9 and TRBJ2-6, with D perhaps assigned TRBD1 or TRBD2 (5 bases each). From germline, CDR1 is SEHNR and CDR2 FQNEAQ (reference sequence). This CDR3 contains 18 residues. V was trimmed by 5 bases and J by 2 bases, leaving 19 bases between them.

J is TRBJ1-1 and V is TRBV7-8, with D hard to call. The germline V gene encodes CDR1 SGHVS and CDR2 FQNEAQ. The V end lost 0 bases, the J end lost 5 bases, and 13 bases lay between the germline ends. The CDR3 contains 15 residues. The chain's CDR3 is CASSLAVRSGTEAFF. CDR3 bases: TGTGCCAGCAGCTTAGCCGTTCGGTCTGGGACTGAAGCTTTCTTT.

The rearrangement joins TRBV11-3 to TRBJ2-1, with 12 bases identical to TRBD2. There are 17 residues in the CDR3. The ends lost 5 bases at V and 3 bases at J; junction bases unmatched: 8. The germline CDR1 and CDR2 sequences are SGHNT and YENEEA. This chain's CDR3 is CASSHRLAGVRYNEQFF. The CDR3 bases are TGTGCCAGCAGCCACCGACTAGCGGGAGTCCGCTACAATGAGCAGTTCTTC.